The 3 T cell receptor beta chains listed next were all sequenced from one sample in a study of identifying expanded T cells in peripheral blood. The assay was immunoSEQ multiplex PCR, and TCRdb's table has in-frame clones only and misses some. The sample yields about 82,000 clones, about 87% seen once. Specimen: blood. These receptor sequences come from a person between 18 and 70 years old in good health.

The sample holds a few counts of this clone. The genes are TRBV19 and TRBJ1-2, with 9 positions matching TRBD1. CDR3 length: 15 amino acids. V lost 5 bases to trimming and J lost 4 bases; unmatched junction nucleotides: 8. CDR1 is LNHDA and CDR2 is SQIVND in the germline V gene (reference sequence). The CDR3 is CASSPNRGPGYGYTF. The CDR3 nucleotides are TGTGCCAGTAGTCCAAACAGGGGGCCGGGCTATGGCTACACCTTC.

Notes on this clone: Other DNA variants within this sample encode the same CDR3. The V call is TRBV7-9, the J call TRBJ1-2; D ambiguous. The CDR3 runs 13 residues. CDR1 is SEHNR, CDR2 FQNEAQ, per germline (reference sequence). Trimming removed 1 base from V and 2 bases from J, with 5 bases in between. The CDR3 DNA reads as TGTGCCAGCAGCTTAGGCCAGAACTATGGCTACACCTTC. As protein: CASSLGQNYGYTF.

The chain couples TRBV28 to TRBJ2-1; 9 nucleotides line up with TRBD2. The CDR3 consists of 17 residues. Trimming took 2 bases from V and 7 from J; bases not matched to a gene: 12. CDR1 is MDHEN and CDR2 is SYDVKM in the germline V gene. CDR3 protein: CASSLPPGAGGSNEQFF. The CDR3 coding sequence is TGTGCCAGCAGTTTACCCCCTGGGGCGGGAGGGTCTAATGAGCAGTTCTTC.